One and the same sample provided the 9 T cell receptor beta chains below, sequenced in a study of cytomegalovirus exposure and HLA in healthy donors. 60 Vbeta and 13 Jbeta primers were used in PCR. Measured with immunoSEQ multiplex PCR; TCRdb has only the in-frame clones, and not every one. Here the sample table reports approximately 30,000 clones. The sequencing input was PBMCs. These receptors came from a woman aged 40-49 years in good health and CMV-seropositive.

V and J are TRBV13 and TRBJ1-6; possibly TRBD1 for D (6 bases). Germline CDR1 PRHDT, CDR2 FYEKMQ (reference sequence). V dropped 4 bases and J dropped 1 base, with 14 bases sitting between them. The CDR3 runs to 17 residues. The CDR3 loop reads CASSSTEGESYNSPLHF. For the CDR3, the DNA is TGTGCCAGCAGCTCGACTGAGGGGGAGTCCTATAATTCACCCCTCCACTTT. Filled out from reference TRBV13 and TRBJ1-6, the complete variable domain reads AAGVIQSPRHLIKEKRETATLKCYPIPRHDTVYWYQQGPGQDPQFLISFYEKMQSDKGSIPDRFSAQQFSDYHSELNMSSLELGDSALYFCASSSTEGESYNSPLHFGNGTRLTVT.

Of note for this clone: A junction end diverges from the germline sequence, so it may reflect a read error. This chain uses TRBV19 with TRBJ2-6; 7 bases agree with TRBD1. This CDR3 region has 17 residues. CDR1 LNHDA and CDR2 SQIVND come from the germline V gene (reference sequence). The CDR3 loop reads CASTPGQLFSGADVLTF. For the CDR3, the DNA is TGTGCCAGTACCCCGGGACAGCTTTTCTCTGGGGCCGACGTCCTGACTTTC.

As DNA, the CDR3 is TGTGCCAGCAGCGTAGATCAGGGGGGGAACACTGAAGCTTTCTTT. Encoded protein: CASSVDQGGNTEAFF. This sequence joins TRBV9 and TRBJ1-1; TRBD1 matches at 7 bases. The CDR3 extends over 15 amino acids. Per the germline V gene, CDR1 is SGDLS and CDR2 is YYNGEE. After removal of 0 bases from V and 1 base from J, the junction contained 3 bases not matched to a gene. Supplemented by reference TRBV9 and TRBJ1-1, the full variable domain reads DSGVTQTPKHLITATGQRVTLRCSPRSGDLSVYWYQQSLDQGLQFLIQYYNGEERAKGNILERFSAQQFPDLHSELNLSSLELGDSALYFCASSVDQGGNTEAFFGQGTRLTVV.

This sequence joins TRBV10-2 and TRBJ1-5; D is ambiguous. With 3 bases removed from V and 6 bases from J, the gap between germline ends came to 18 bases. This CDR3 has 16 amino acids. Looked up from germline, CDR1 is WSHSY and CDR2 is SAAADI. CDR3 sequence reads: CASSDSGFKARQPQHF. CDR3 DNA: TGCGCCAGCAGTGACTCGGGATTTAAGGCACGTCAGCCCCAGCATTTT.

This chain uses TRBV5-1 with TRBJ2-7; D unclear. This CDR3 comprises 14 residues. Looked up from germline, CDR1 is SGHRS and CDR2 is YFSETQ. The ends were cut back, 0 bases at V and 3 bases at J, with 10 bases in the middle. The CDR3 here is CASSLGGPGYEQYF. The DNA of the CDR3 is TGCGCCAGCAGCTTGGGTGGGCCAGGCTACGAGCAGTACTTC.

V is TRBV2 and J is TRBJ2-1, with TRBD2 as a possible D gene (5 bases). The CDR3 has 16 residues. CDR1 SNHLY and CDR2 FYNNEI come from the germline V gene. V dropped 0 bases and J dropped 5 bases, with 14 bases sitting between them. The CDR3 DNA reads TGTGCCAGCAGTGAAGCGCTTACGACTACTGACAATGAGCAGTTCTTC. It translates to CASSEALTTTDNEQFF.

The chain links TRBV5-6 to TRBJ2-3; TRBD2 agrees at 7 bases. Germline CDR1 and CDR2: SGHDT and YYEEEE. V shed 3 bases, J shed 0 bases, and the junction held 4 bases outside the gene matches. This CDR3 is built from 15 residues. This CDR3 reads CASSSLGGSTDTQYF. The CDR3 DNA reads TGTGCCAGCAGCTCCCTGGGGGGGAGCACAGATACGCAGTATTTT. The full variable domain, rest sourced from reference TRBV5-6 and TRBJ2-3, is DAGVTQSPTHLIKTRGQQVTLRCSPKSGHDTVSWYQQALGQGPQFIFQYYEEEERQRGNFPDRFSGHQFPNYSSELNVNALLLGDSALYLCASSSLGGSTDTQYFGPGTRLTVL.

CDR3 loop: CASSEDGGSYEQYF. As DNA, the CDR3 is TGTGCCAGCAGTGAAGACGGGGGGTCCTACGAGCAGTACTTC. The rearrangement joins TRBV6-1 to TRBJ2-7, with TRBD2 identical over 7 bases. The J segment lost 1 base and the V segment lost 1 base, leaving 1 base of the junction unmatched. Germline CDR1 is MNHNS and CDR2 is SASEGT. The CDR3 totals 14 residues.

The chain joins TRBV2 to TRBJ1-5; D possibly corresponds to TRBD1 (6 bases). This CDR3 contains 14 residues. Germline V gene sequence: CDR1 SNHLY, CDR2 FYNNEI. With 2 bases removed from V and 8 bases from J, the gap between germline ends came to 13 bases. The CDR3 DNA reads TGTGCCAGCAGTGAATACAGGGTTGGGGAGCCCCAGCATTTT. Translation gives CASSEYRVGEPQHF.